This T cell receptor (beta chain) was documented in a study of cytomegalovirus exposure and HLA in healthy donors. This clone came up a few times. What it binds is unknown. Study-wide findings and caveats: In a later analysis, productive TCRs from donors in an Asian-associated ancestry cluster reportedly carried fewer N-insertions than the cohort mean. The authors later linked a missense DCLRE1C variant to TCR beta V- and J-gene trimming. The study put 150 or so TCR beta chains on its list as cytomegalovirus-associated.

PCR used 60 Vbeta primers and 13 Jbeta primers. Clones were read by immunoSEQ multiplex PCR, and TCRdb kept only the in-frame ones, dropping some. This sample carries around 110,000 clones, roughly 70% of them seen once, and the ten largest clones take over 1.5%. Sequencing used PBMCs. This TCR was recovered from a woman younger than 30 in good health and CMV-seronegative.

The CDR3 here is CASTRRQGDSGANVLTF. DNA of the CDR3: TGCGCCAGCACCCGTAGACAGGGGGACTCTGGGGCCAACGTCCTGACTTTC. This chain links TRBV10-1 with TRBJ2-6; 9 bases agree with TRBD1. The CDR3 consists of 17 residues. Germline CDR1 reads WNHNN; CDR2 reads SYGVQD (reference sequence). With V trimmed by 7 bases and J by 0 bases, 7 bases remained unmatched.